The 25 T cell receptor beta chains below all came from one sample that was sequenced in a study of T cell changes during pregnancy in multiple sclerosis. Clones were sequenced by immunoSEQ multiplex PCR, and TCRdb holds only the in-frame ones, with some missing. The data show tens of thousands of clones, 90% seen once. The starting material was CD8+ T cells from peripheral blood mononuclear cells, obtained in the first trimester of pregnancy. Receptor source: a female donor with multiple sclerosis, enrolled in a pregnancy study.

The chain uses TRBV28 and TRBJ2-5; D possibly corresponds to TRBD2 (7 bases). Between the trimmed V and J ends, which lost 6 bases and 0 bases, there was a span of 14 bases. The CDR3 is 15 amino acids. CDR1 and CDR2 from the germline V gene are MDHEN and SYDVKM. CDR3 sequence reads: CASSPRGADQETQYF. Here the CDR3 DNA reads TGTGCCAGCAGCCCCCGGGGGGCAGACCAAGAGACCCAGTACTTC.

This chain uses TRBV23-1 with TRBJ2-1; 7 bases fit TRBD2. TRBV23-1 has ORF status, its function being uncertain. The CDR3 contains 14 residues. With 0 bases clipped from V and 8 bases from J, the junction kept 4 bases outside the gene matches. The CDR3 region is CASSQSGEGDEQFF. The CDR3 bases are TGCGCCAGCAGTCAATCCGGGGAGGGAGATGAGCAGTTCTTC.

The chain combines TRBV4-1 with TRBJ1-4; 10 nucleotides line up with TRBD1. Germline CDR1 and CDR2: MGHRA and YSYEKL. The CDR3 runs 14 residues. V dropped 4 bases and J dropped 6; count of bases not matched to a gene: 2. In DNA form, the CDR3 reads TGCGCCAGCAGCCCCGGGACAGGGGATGAAAAACTGTTTTTT. It codes for CASSPGTGDEKLFF.

The chain carries TRBV28 and TRBJ2-7; D unresolved. Germline CDR1 reads MDHEN; CDR2 reads SYDVKM. The ends were cut back, 2 bases at V and 4 bases at J, with 6 bases in the middle. The CDR3 totals 12 residues. The CDR3 spells CASSLVLYEQYF. DNA of the CDR3: TGTGCCAGCAGTTTAGTCTTATACGAGCAGTACTTC.

The rearrangement joins TRBV25-1 to TRBJ2-3, with a possible D match to TRBD2 (6 bases). Deletions cut 3 bases from V and 4 bases from J, with 11 bases between. This CDR3 comprises 14 residues. In germline, CDR1 is MGHDK, CDR2 SYGVNS. The CDR3 DNA reads as TGTGCCAGCAGTGAGGTCGGGAGACCAGATACGCAGTATTTT. As protein: CASSEVGRPDTQYF. Variable domain in full (rest from reference TRBV25-1 and TRBJ2-3): EADIYQTPRYLVIGTGKKITLECSQTMGHDKMYWYQQDPGMELHLIHYSYGVNSTEKGDLSSESTVSRIRTEHFPLTLESARPSHTSQYLCASSEVGRPDTQYFGPGTRLTVL.

The rearrangement uses TRBV4-2 and TRBJ2-5; 8 nucleotides agree with TRBD1. Per the germline V gene, CDR1 is LGHNA and CDR2 is YNFKEQ. After removal of 1 base from V and 5 bases from J, the junction contained 9 bases not matched to a gene. This CDR3 has 16 amino acids. CDR3 coding DNA: TGTGCCAGCAGCCAAGCTATCGGACAGGGCTACGAGACCCAGTACTTC. Protein: CASSQAIGQGYETQYF.

The chain links TRBV6-5 to TRBJ2-1, with D tentatively TRBD2 (5 bases). Trimming left V 4 bases short and J 7 bases short, with 11 bases between. Germline CDR1 and CDR2: MNHEY and SVGAGI. There are 13 residues in the CDR3. The CDR3 DNA reads TGTGCCAGCAGTTCAGGCGAGCGGAATGAGCAGTTCTTC. Its translation is CASSSGERNEQFF.

The V gene is TRBV30, the J gene TRBJ2-4; D is perhaps TRBD1 (5 bases). Between the trimmed V and J ends, which lost 3 bases and 0 bases, there was a span of 12 bases. CDR3 length: 15 amino acids. Per germline, CDR1 GTSNPN and CDR2 SVGIG (reference sequence). CDR3 DNA: TGTGCCTGGAGACCTGACAGTTTAGCCAAAAACATTCAGTACTTC. Residues: CAWRPDSLAKNIQYF.

V gene TRBV28 combines with J gene TRBJ1-1; tentative D call: TRBD1 (6 bases). The CDR3 runs to 13 residues. Deletions cut 10 bases from V and 0 bases from J, with 12 bases between. CDR1 and CDR2 from the germline V gene are MDHEN and SYDVKM. The CDR3 DNA sequence: TGTGCCATTACCCAGGGGCTGAACACTGAAGCTTTCTTT. This codes for CAITQGLNTEAFF.

The rearrangement uses TRBV19 and TRBJ2-1; no firm D call. V lost 9 bases and J lost 10, with 13 bases in between. The CDR3 has 11 residues. Germline V gives CDR1 LNHDA, CDR2 SQIVND (reference sequence). The CDR3: CASRNPGEQFF. CDR3 in DNA: TGTGCCAGCCGCAACCCCGGGGAGCAGTTCTTC.

The J gene is TRBJ2-7, the V gene TRBV4-3; 7 bases agree with TRBD2. V shed 0 bases and J 0 bases; nucleotides not matched to a gene: 5. Germline V gene lookup returns CDR1 LGHNA and CDR2 YSLEER. This CDR3 contains 16 residues. In DNA, the CDR3 is TGCGCCAGCAGCCAAGAGTGGGACTATAGCTCCTACGAGCAGTACTTC. Protein product: CASSQEWDYSSYEQYF.

CDR3 in amino acids: CASSVGGTDKDTQYF. Here the CDR3 DNA reads TGTGCCAGCAGCGTAGGGGGGACAGACAAAGATACGCAGTATTTT. The J gene is TRBJ2-3, the V gene TRBV9; 7 nucleotides match TRBD1. Germline V gene sequence: CDR1 SGDLS, CDR2 YYNGEE. The CDR3 extends over 15 amino acids. Trimming at V came to 0 bases and at J to 5 bases, leaving 6 bases not matched to a gene.

V usage is TRBV27 and J usage is TRBJ1-1; D unresolved. CDR1 and CDR2 (germline): MNHEY, SMNVEV (reference sequence). V was clipped by 6 bases and J by 1 base, with 9 bases between them. The CDR3 runs 13 residues. CDR3 coding DNA: TGTGCCAGCAGGACATTTCAGAACACTGAAGCTTTCTTT. Encoded protein: CASRTFQNTEAFF.

This chain connects TRBV18 to TRBJ2-7; 9 positions match TRBD1. The CDR3 length is 14 residues. The V gene's germline CDR1 is KGHSH and CDR2 LQKENI. V lost 3 bases and J lost 7; bases outside the gene matches: 7. The CDR3 nucleotides are TGTGCCAGCTCACCGGATTCGGGGACAGGGGAGCAGTACTTC. This translates into CASSPDSGTGEQYF.

This sequence joins TRBV19 and TRBJ2-1; 7 bases match TRBD2. The CDR3 is 14 residues long. Trimming at V came to 5 bases and at J to 2 bases, leaving 3 bases not matched to a gene. Germline lookup yields CDR1 LNHDA and CDR2 SQIVND (reference sequence). CDR3 nucleotides: TGTGCCAGTAGTTACGGGAGGACCTACAATGAGCAGTTCTTC. It codes for CASSYGRTYNEQFF.

The CDR3 reads CASTLTGNTEAFF. CDR3 coding DNA: TGTGCCAGCACCTTGACAGGGAACACTGAAGCTTTCTTT. The J gene is TRBJ1-1, the V gene TRBV28; D may be TRBD1 (6 bases). The V gene's germline CDR1 is MDHEN and CDR2 SYDVKM. The CDR3 runs to 13 residues. V gave up 7 bases and J gave up 1 base, with 10 bases separating them.

The rearrangement joins TRBV6-5 to TRBJ1-2; D unresolved. CDR1 and CDR2 (germline): MNHEY, SVGAGI. This CDR3 has 14 amino acids. Deletions cut 6 bases from V and 4 bases from J, with 15 bases between. The CDR3 DNA reads TGTGCCAGCAGACCCGGGTCCACCTCCTATGGCTACACCTTC. This codes for CASRPGSTSYGYTF.

The chain links TRBV13 to TRBJ2-5; D is ambiguous. CDR3 length: 16 amino acids. With 1 base removed from V and 0 bases from J, the gap between germline ends came to 12 bases. Germline CDR1 and CDR2: PRHDT and FYEKMQ (reference sequence). CDR3 residues: CASSLARGKYQETQYF. The CDR3 DNA is TGTGCCAGCAGCTTAGCACGCGGCAAGTACCAAGAGACCCAGTACTTC.

This chain uses TRBV28 with TRBJ1-5, with a weak D call TRBD1 (5 bases). The CDR3 consists of 14 residues. The germline V gene has CDR1 MDHEN and CDR2 SYDVKM. V dropped 6 bases and J dropped 4 bases, with 13 bases sitting between them. DNA for the CDR3: TGTGCCAGCAGCCCCTTCCAGGGAAATCAGCCCCAGCATTTT. Protein product: CASSPFQGNQPQHF.

The chain carries TRBV7-9 and TRBJ2-4; 14 positions match TRBD2. The CDR3 has 19 residues. V lost 5 bases and J lost 8; bases outside the gene matches: 17. Per germline, CDR1 SEHNR and CDR2 FQNEAQ (reference sequence). The CDR3 loop is CASSLLQAGGTSGSDIQYF. CDR3 coding DNA: TGTGCCAGCAGCCTACTTCAGGCGGGGGGGACTAGCGGGAGTGACATTCAGTACTTC.

The CDR3 DNA sequence: TGTGCCAGCAAGCCCCGACAGGGACCATCCTACGAGCAGTACTTC. Residues: CASKPRQGPSYEQYF. The V call is TRBV7-8, the J call TRBJ2-7, with 7 bases aligning to TRBD1. V lost 7 bases and J lost 1; bases outside the gene matches: 10. This CDR3 contains 15 residues. Germline CDR1 SGHVS, CDR2 FQNEAQ.

In DNA form, the CDR3 reads TGTGCCAGCAGTGAAGCCTGGACAGAGATTAACTATGGCTACACCTTC. Encoded protein: CASSEAWTEINYGYTF. The gene calls are TRBV2 and TRBJ1-2; D is perhaps TRBD1 (6 bases). Germline V lookup: CDR1 SNHLY, CDR2 FYNNEI. CDR3 length: 16 amino acids. Trimming removed 0 bases at V and 1 base at J, with 12 bases between.

This chain connects TRBV28 to TRBJ1-6; tentative D call: TRBD1 (6 bases). The length of the CDR3 is 16 residues. V lost 6 bases, J lost 0 bases, and 12 bases lay in between. CDR1 is MDHEN and CDR2 is SYDVKM in the germline V gene. This CDR3 reads CASRPRGFSYNSPLHF. The CDR3 nucleotides read TGTGCCAGCAGGCCCAGGGGTTTCTCCTATAATTCACCCCTCCACTTT.

J is TRBJ1-1 and V is TRBV27; D is uncertain. V was clipped by 5 bases and J by 1 base, with 11 bases between them. Germline values: CDR1 MNHEY, CDR2 SMNVEV (reference sequence). The CDR3 is 14 residues long. The CDR3 nucleotides read TGTGCCAGCAGTACACAGAAAACGAACACTGAAGCTTTCTTT. It codes for CASSTQKTNTEAFF.

This clone was found once. This chain connects TRBV7-9 to TRBJ2-7; D possibly corresponds to TRBD1 (6 bases). The V gene lost 5 bases and the J gene lost 6 bases, with 11 bases spanning the gap. This CDR3 spans 12 amino acids. Germline-derived CDR1 and CDR2 are SEHNR and FQNEAQ (reference sequence). CDR3 residues: CASSIQGSEQYF. CDR3 nucleotides: TGTGCCAGCAGCATACAGGGCTCCGAGCAGTACTTC.